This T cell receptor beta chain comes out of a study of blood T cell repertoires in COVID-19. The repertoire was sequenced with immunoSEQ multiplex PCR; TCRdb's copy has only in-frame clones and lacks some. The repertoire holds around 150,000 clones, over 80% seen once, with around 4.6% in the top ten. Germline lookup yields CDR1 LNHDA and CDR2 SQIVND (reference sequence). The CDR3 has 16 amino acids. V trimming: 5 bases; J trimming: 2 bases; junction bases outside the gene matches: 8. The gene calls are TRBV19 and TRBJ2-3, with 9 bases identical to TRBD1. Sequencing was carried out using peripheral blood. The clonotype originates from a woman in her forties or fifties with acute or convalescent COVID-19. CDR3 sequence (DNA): TGTGCCAGTAGTCAAAGGACAGGGGCCTTCACAGATACGCAGTATTTT. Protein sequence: CASSQRTGAFTDTQYF.